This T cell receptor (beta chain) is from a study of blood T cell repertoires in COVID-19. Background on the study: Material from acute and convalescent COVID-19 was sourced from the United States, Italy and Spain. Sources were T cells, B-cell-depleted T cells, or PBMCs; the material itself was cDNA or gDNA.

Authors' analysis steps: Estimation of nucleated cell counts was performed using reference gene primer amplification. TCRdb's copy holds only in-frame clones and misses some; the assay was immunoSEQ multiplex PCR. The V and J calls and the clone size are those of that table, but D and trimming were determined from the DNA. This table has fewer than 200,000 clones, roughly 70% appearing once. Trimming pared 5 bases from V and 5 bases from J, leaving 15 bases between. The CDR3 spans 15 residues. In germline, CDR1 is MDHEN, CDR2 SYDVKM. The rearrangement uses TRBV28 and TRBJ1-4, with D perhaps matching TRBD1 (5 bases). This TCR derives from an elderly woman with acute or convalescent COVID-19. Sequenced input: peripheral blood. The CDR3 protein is CASSLDSLLNEKLFF. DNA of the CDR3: TGTGCCAGCAGTCTCGACAGTCTTTTAAATGAAAAACTGTTTTTT.